Listed below are T cell receptor beta chains from one sample, sequenced in a study of post-analysis software for immune sequencing data. TCRdb used MiXCR to reprocess the PCR reads, holding one entry per CDR3 protein. The sample has under 200,000 distinct CDR3 sequences; around 36% are singletons. Source: blood, taken after autologous hematopoietic stem cell transplantation. The receptors derive from a girl aged 10 to 17 with multiple sclerosis. CDR3s leave out the opening cysteine and the closing phenylalanine or tryptophan. Fields, in order: V gene, clone size, CDR3 protein. Rows give clone size only sometimes, using once, few, many, or a class for an expanded clone.

TRBV6-5	few	ASRSPGQGQNTEAF
TRBV20-1	.	SALQLGQGGYGYT
TRBV7-2	few	ASMGTGSYEQY
TRBV20-1	few	SARTGAGDTQY
TRBV7-9	.	ASTASRARNEQF
TRBV7-2	.	ASSLGVGKGYT
TRBV27	.	ASSPQGAISTNEKLF
TRBV20-1	once	SASLHTWDRKNEKLF
TRBV24-1	.	ATSDPLTGGRDTQY
TRBV20-1	once	SASRTSGAYNEQY
TRBV29-1	few	SVGEAF
TRBV7-2	.	ASSVQGIGNEQF
TRBV28	.	ASSFGQYYEQY
TRBV7-7	few	ASSPGEPLEQF
TRBV25-1	.	TSSEGTGELF
TRBV5-1	.	ASSLGPGGHGYT
TRBV5-1	few	ASSRDRGKVYEQY